The clone carrying this T cell receptor beta chain was counted ten times or more. Its specificity is unknown. This record belongs to a study of T cell repertoires in cytomegalovirus infection. Study summary: Carrying CMV and the relevant HLA type showed in public TCR beta signatures.

TCRdb re-derived calls from the reads in MiXCR, one entry per CDR3 protein. The sample has 150,000 to 160,000 distinct CDR3 sequences; 23% are singletons. Whole-study findings and limits: The ex vivo response was dominated by HLA-C-restricted CMV-specific TCR beta clonotypes.

The TCR sequence derives from a human donor in good health (CMV status not recorded). Some clones in this sample may be carry-over from other donors' samples. Sequencing was done on a sample of PBMCs.

The DNA of the CDR3 is TGTGCCAGCAGCTTAAGACTTAATGAAGAGACCCAGTACTTC. Translating it yields CASSLRLNEETQYF. V usage is TRBV7-8 and J usage is TRBJ2-5; D gene unclear. From germline, CDR1 is SGHVS and CDR2 FQNEAQ. Trimming shortened V by 2 bases and J by 3 bases, and 10 bases separated the two germline ends. CDR3 length equals 14 residues.